This is a list of T cell receptor beta chains from one sample in a study of T cells after yellow fever vaccination. TCRdb itself ran the 5' RACE reads through MiXCR, one entry per CDR3 protein. The sample has 310,000 or so distinct CDR3 sequences, around 4% seen once. The sequencing used PBMCs, collected on the day of the yellow fever booster vaccination. The receptors here all came from a man aged 18 to 29 who received the YFV17D yellow fever vaccine. The CDR3 runs from the conserved cysteine through the conserved F or W. Fields, in order: CDR3 length, D gene, V gene, clone size, J gene, CDR3 protein, CDR3 DNA. A D gene is named only where the DNA matches it firmly. Some rows have no size entry. The others give once, few or many, or a class for an expanded clone.

>13|TRBD1|TRBV20-1|-|TRBJ1-2
CSAPRQGRGGYTF
TGCAGTGCACCCCGACAGGGACGAGGTGGCTACACCTTC
>14|-|TRBV4-3|-|TRBJ2-3
CASSQDPRAHTQYF
TGCGCCAGCAGCCAAGACCCCAGGGCGCATACGCAGTATTTT
>13|TRBD1|TRBV25-1|few|TRBJ2-7
CASSGGTGYEQYF
TGTGCCAGCAGTGGGGGGACAGGCTACGAGCAGTACTTC
>13|-|TRBV6-5|-|TRBJ1-2
CASSYYTNYGYTF
TGTGCCAGCAGTTATTACACAAACTATGGCTACACCTTC
>13|-|TRBV14|many|TRBJ1-1
CASSPEQHTEAFF
TGTGCCAGCAGCCCTGAACAGCACACTGAAGCTTTCTTT
>14|-|TRBV5-4|few|TRBJ2-3
CASSFRGGYDTQYF
TGTGCCAGCAGCTTTAGGGGGGGCTACGATACGCAGTATTTT
>15|-|TRBV10-3|many|TRBJ2-1
CAMREGQGTIDEQFF
TGTGCCATGCGGGAGGGACAGGGGACTATCGATGAGCAGTTCTTC
>17|-|TRBV12-3/TRBV12-4|many|TRBJ2-7
CASSLGAPEMRSYEQYF
TGTGCCAGCAGTTTGGGAGCCCCCGAAATGAGGTCATACGAGCAGTACTTC
>15|-|TRBV4-3|few|TRBJ2-7
CASSPDTLYSYEQYF
TGCGCCAGCAGCCCAGACACCCTGTACTCCTACGAGCAGTACTTC
>13|-|TRBV19|few|TRBJ1-2
CASNSGGTYGYTF
TGTGCCAGTAATTCGGGCGGGACCTATGGCTACACCTTC
>17|-|TRBV10-3|many|TRBJ2-3
CAISESETEKSTDTQYF
TGTGCCATCAGTGAGTCGGAGACAGAGAAGAGCACAGATACGCAGTATTTT
>15|-|TRBV5-1|many|TRBJ1-1
CASSPRVPGGTEAFF
TGCGCCAGCAGCCCCAGGGTCCCTGGGGGGACTGAAGCTTTCTTT
>14|-|TRBV27|-|TRBJ2-7
CASSLGAPSREQYF
TGTGCCAGCAGTTTAGGGGCCCCCTCTCGCGAGCAGTACTTC
>16|-|TRBV19|few|TRBJ1-2
CASSGRDTLSNYGYTF
TGTGCCAGTAGTGGCCGGGACACACTTTCTAACTATGGCTACACCTTC
>15|-|TRBV6-5|-|TRBJ1-6
CASSYSEEGDSPLHF
TGTGCCAGCAGTTACTCGGAAGAGGGGGATTCACCCCTCCACTTT
>14|-|TRBV5-1|many|TRBJ2-7
CASSLGTESYEQYF
TGCGCCAGCAGCTTGGGGACAGAGAGCTACGAGCAGTACTTC
>14|-|TRBV29-1|many|TRBJ1-2
CSVEDSGLNYGYTF
TGCAGCGTTGAAGATTCGGGGCTGAACTATGGCTACACCTTC
>18|-|TRBV4-2|-|TRBJ2-3
CASSQDSGIGVGADTQYF
TGTGCCAGCAGCCAAGATTCGGGTATTGGCGTGGGGGCAGATACGCAGTATTTT
>14|-|TRBV3-1|many|TRBJ2-1
CASSQERGMDEQFF
TGTGCCAGCAGCCAAGAACGCGGGATGGATGAGCAGTTCTTC
>15|TRBD1|TRBV4-3|-|TRBJ1-2
CASSQGPQGVRGYTF
TGCGCCAGCAGCCAAGGGCCTCAGGGGGTCCGTGGCTACACCTTC
>13|-|TRBV6-1|few|TRBJ1-5
CASSEYRNQPQHF
TGTGCCAGCAGTGAATACAGAAATCAGCCCCAGCATTTT
>18|TRBD2|TRBV7-9|few|TRBJ2-3
CASSLRVRSGGQIDTQYF
TGTGCCAGCAGCTTACGGGTCCGGAGCGGGGGTCAGATAGATACGCAGTATTTT
>16|-|TRBV19|-|TRBJ1-3
CASSFDVGFFGNTIYF
TGTGCCAGTAGTTTCGATGTTGGATTCTTTGGAAACACCATATATTTT
>16|TRBD2|TRBV5-1|many|TRBJ2-1
CASSLARLAGGDEQFF
TGCGCCAGCAGCTTGGCGCGACTAGCGGGGGGGGATGAGCAGTTCTTC
>15|TRBD2|TRBV18|many|TRBJ2-1
CASSPLPAGGNEQFF
TGTGCCAGCTCACCACTGCCAGCGGGGGGGAATGAGCAGTTCTTC
>13|-|TRBV5-1|many|TRBJ2-3
CASSSRTDPTQYF
TGCGCCAGCAGCTCGAGGACAGACCCGACGCAGTATTTT
>18|TRBD2|TRBV5-1|-|TRBJ2-1
CASSVTAGGSSSYNEQFF
TGCGCCAGCTCCGTGACCGCGGGGGGCTCGTCGTCCTACAATGAGCAGTTCTTC
>12|-|TRBV2|-|TRBJ2-7
CASTWGGREQYF
TGTGCCAGCACCTGGGGGGGGCGCGAGCAGTACTTC
>18|-|TRBV4-3|-|TRBJ2-6
CASGGTGAFPRGANVLTF
TGCGCCAGCGGGGGAACGGGCGCGTTCCCCAGGGGGGCCAACGTCCTGACTTTC
>15|TRBD1|TRBV7-2|-|TRBJ2-1
CASSLAPGQGSEQFF
TGTGCCAGCAGCTTAGCTCCGGGACAGGGGAGCGAGCAGTTCTTC
>21|TRBD2|TRBV7-6|many|TRBJ2-1
CASSLAGVAGGAVSSYNEQFF
TGTGCCAGCAGCTTAGCGGGGGTAGCGGGAGGGGCCGTTAGCTCCTACAATGAGCAGTTCTTC
>14|TRBD1|TRBV7-2|many|TRBJ2-5
CASSPDRGQETQYF
TGTGCCAGCAGCCCTGACAGGGGGCAGGAGACCCAGTACTTC
>15|-|TRBV27|-|TRBJ2-5
CASTERAGSQETQYF
TGTGCCAGCACCGAACGGGCTGGCTCGCAGGAGACCCAGTACTTC
>15|TRBD1|TRBV5-1|few|TRBJ2-7
CASSFGTGQTYEQYF
TGCGCCAGCAGCTTCGGGACAGGGCAGACCTACGAGCAGTACTTC
>13|-|TRBV6-2/TRBV6-3|few|TRBJ2-1
CASSLSTLNEQFF
TGTGCCAGCAGTTTATCGACTCTTAATGAGCAGTTCTTC
>18|-|TRBV5-1|-|TRBJ1-6
CASSLQHDDRRHNSPLHF
TGCGCCAGCAGCTTGCAACACGACGACCGAAGACATAATTCACCCCTCCACTTT
>14|TRBD1|TRBV7-9|-|TRBJ1-2
CASKLGTGGDGYTF
TGTGCCAGTAAATTAGGGACAGGGGGCGATGGCTACACCTTC
>18|-|TRBV4-1|-|TRBJ2-3
CASSTRWGGLPSTDTQYF
TGCGCCAGCAGCACAAGATGGGGGGGCCTACCGAGCACAGATACGCAGTATTTT
>16|-|TRBV7-2|few|TRBJ1-3
CASSLVRSGAGNTIYF
TGTGCCAGCAGCTTAGTTCGATCAGGGGCTGGAAACACCATATATTTT
>16|-|TRBV5-1|few|TRBJ2-2
CASSLEGTPNTGELFF
TGCGCCAGCAGCTTGGAAGGGACACCGAACACCGGGGAGCTGTTTTTT
>13|-|TRBV15|many|TRBJ1-2
CATAPRVLGGYTF
TGTGCCACCGCCCCCCGGGTGTTAGGTGGCTACACCTTC
>12|-|TRBV11-2|-|TRBJ2-1
CASSRSGNEQFF
TGTGCCAGCAGCCGGAGTGGTAATGAGCAGTTCTTC
>13|TRBD1|TRBV20-1|-|TRBJ1-1
CSARDDRGTEAFF
TGCAGTGCTAGAGACGACAGGGGCACTGAAGCTTTCTTT
>15|-|TRBV12-3/TRBV12-4|many|TRBJ2-2
CASGSTGTHTGELFF
TGTGCCAGCGGCTCAACCGGGACCCACACCGGGGAGCTGTTTTTT
>18|TRBD1|TRBV5-1|many|TRBJ1-2
CASSLVFLGQGASYGYTF
TGCGCCAGCAGCTTGGTGTTTCTAGGACAGGGGGCTTCCTATGGCTACACCTTC
>15|TRBD2|TRBV5-1|many|TRBJ2-1
CASSSLAGGPNEQFF
TGCGCCAGCAGCTCCCTAGCGGGGGGGCCAAATGAGCAGTTCTTC
>13|-|TRBV15|many|TRBJ1-1
CATSREAGPEAFF
TGTGCCACCAGCAGAGAAGCGGGCCCTGAAGCTTTCTTT
>17|-|TRBV7-2|many|TRBJ2-3
CASSSSLGLAELSTQYF
TGTGCCAGCAGCTCCTCACTGGGGCTGGCCGAACTCAGTACGCAGTATTTT
>14|TRBD1|TRBV7-2|few|TRBJ2-7
CASSSQGAFDEQYF
TGTGCCAGCAGCTCACAGGGGGCCTTTGACGAGCAGTACTTC
>15|TRBD2|TRBV10-3|many|TRBJ2-1
CAIKGAGGLYNEQFF
TGTGCCATCAAAGGGGCGGGGGGTCTCTACAATGAGCAGTTCTTC
>16|TRBD1|TRBV12-3/TRBV12-4|many|TRBJ2-2
CASSNPGTGNTGELFF
TGTGCCAGCAGTAACCCCGGGACAGGGAACACCGGGGAGCTGTTTTTT
>15|TRBD1|TRBV5-1|-|TRBJ2-7
CASSLGTGRSGEQYF
TGCGCCAGCAGCCTTGGGACAGGGAGGTCGGGCGAGCAGTACTTC
>15|-|TRBV18|few|TRBJ1-2
CASSPPGQTRSGYTF
TGTGCCAGCTCACCACCGGGACAAACTAGGAGTGGCTACACCTTC
>12|-|TRBV4-1|few|TRBJ2-1
CASSQDNNEQFF
TGCGCCAGCAGCCAAGACAACAATGAGCAGTTCTTC
>19|-|TRBV4-2|few|TRBJ2-1
CASSQAFKEGLSSYNEQFF
TGTGCCAGCAGCCAAGCTTTTAAGGAGGGGCTCAGCTCCTACAATGAGCAGTTCTTC